These 32 T cell receptor beta chains came from one sample sequenced in a study of cytomegalovirus exposure and HLA in healthy donors (dated by TCRdb to about 2017). The library was built by means of the immunoSEQ multiplex PCR assay. A mixture of 60 forward primers for TCR Vbeta segments and 13 reverse primers for TCR Jbeta segments was used in the multiplex PCR. TCRdb mirrors the immuneACCESS table, restricted to in-frame sequences. Some clones are absent from its copies; in checked studies, under half trace to an unresolved V gene, and the reason for the others is unknown. In this sample the table shows fewer than 200,000 clones, around 81% of which occur a single time. The ten largest clones capture 2% to 2.5% of the sample. Sample: PBMCs. The receptors here all came from a woman aged 30 to 39 in good health and CMV-seronegative.

A note on this clone: Other nucleotide sequences in the sample specify the same CDR3. V and J are TRBV28 and TRBJ2-7; D perhaps matches TRBD2 (6 bases). The CDR3 is made up of 13 amino acids. The V end lost 6 bases, the J end lost 0 bases, and 9 bases lay between the germline ends. The germline gives CDR1 MDHEN, CDR2 SYDVKM. Here the CDR3 DNA reads TGTGCCAGCAGCTCCGGGAGCTCCTACGAGCAGTACTTC. Its protein product is CASSSGSSYEQYF.

V and J are TRBV6-5 and TRBJ1-1; D gene ambiguous. With 0 bases removed from V and 0 bases from J, the gap between germline ends came to 5 bases. The germline CDR1 and CDR2 sequences are MNHEY and SVGAGI. The CDR3 contains 14 residues. In DNA, the CDR3 is TGTGCCAGCAGTTACTCCGGGATGAACACTGAAGCTTTCTTT. Its translation is CASSYSGMNTEAFF.

This clone was observed a few times. This chain joins TRBV25-1 and TRBJ2-3; weak D call: TRBD2 (5 bases). The CDR3 covers 15 residues. The germline CDR1 and CDR2 sequences are MGHDK and SYGVNS. With 4 bases removed from V and 2 bases from J, the gap between germline ends came to 13 bases. This CDR3 is CASSASGGHTDTQYF. The CDR3 nucleotides read TGTGCCAGCAGTGCGAGCGGCGGCCACACAGATACGCAGTATTTT. Complete variable domain (other parts from reference TRBV25-1 and TRBJ2-3): EADIYQTPRYLVIGTGKKITLECSQTMGHDKMYWYQQDPGMELHLIHYSYGVNSTEKGDLSSESTVSRIRTEHFPLTLESARPSHTSQYLCASSASGGHTDTQYFGPGTRLTVL.

This chain connects TRBV29-1 to TRBJ1-2, with no clear D. The V and J ends lost 6 bases and 0 bases respectively, with 8 bases between them. The CDR3 has 12 amino acids. Per germline, CDR1 SQVTM and CDR2 ANQGSEA. The chain's CDR3 is CSVREANYGYTF. CDR3 coding DNA: TGCAGCGTAAGAGAGGCTAACTATGGCTACACCTTC.

The V and J genes are TRBV9 and TRBJ1-6; D is unclear. The germline V and J ends were trimmed by 0 bases and 0 bases, with 10 bases remaining between them. From germline, CDR1 is SGDLS and CDR2 YYNGEE. This CDR3 spans 17 amino acids. The CDR3 spells CASSVEAVSSYNSPLHF. CDR3 bases: TGTGCCAGCAGCGTAGAGGCGGTTAGCTCCTATAATTCACCCCTCCACTTT.

The chain carries TRBV19 and TRBJ2-7; a weak D match, TRBD1 (5 bases). V was clipped by 3 bases and J by 0 bases, with 6 bases between them. Germline CDR1 LNHDA, CDR2 SQIVND (reference sequence). The CDR3 consists of 13 residues. CDR3 nucleotide sequence: TGTGCCAGTAGTATCAGGGACTCCTACGAGCAGTACTTC. Protein sequence: CASSIRDSYEQYF.

This sequence joins TRBV4-2 and TRBJ1-4; D not certain. Trimming shortened V by 0 bases and J by 2 bases, and 13 bases separated the two germline ends. CDR3 length equals 17 residues. From germline, CDR1 is LGHNA and CDR2 YNFKEQ. CDR3 in amino acids: CASSQDIARGTNEKLFF. CDR3 nucleotide sequence: TGTGCCAGCAGCCAAGATATCGCCCGGGGTACTAATGAAAAACTGTTTTTT.

The chain joins TRBV2 to TRBJ1-3, with D possibly TRBD1 on 5 matching bases. CDR1 and CDR2 from the germline V gene are SNHLY and FYNNEI. The length of the CDR3 is 15 residues. Trimming stripped 3 bases from V and 0 bases from J, with 9 bases between. CDR3: CASSETGVSGNTIYF. CDR3 DNA: TGTGCCAGCAGTGAGACGGGGGTCTCTGGAAACACCATATATTTT. Drawing the rest from reference TRBV2 and TRBJ1-3, the complete variable domain is EPEVTQTPSHQVTQMGQEVILRCVPISNHLYFYWYRQILGQKVEFLVSFYNNEISEKSEIFDDQFSVERPDGSNFTLKIRSTKLEDSAMYFCASSETGVSGNTIYFGEGSWLTVV.

The chain links TRBV30 to TRBJ2-3, with 11 bases identical to TRBD1. Germline values: CDR1 GTSNPN, CDR2 SVGIG (reference sequence). V shed 3 bases and J 1 base; nucleotides not matched to a gene: 15. This CDR3 is 19 amino acids long. The CDR3 DNA reads as TGTGCCTGGAGCAACCCTCACCGGGACAGGGGGTTCGGCACAGATACGCAGTATTTT. Its translation is CAWSNPHRDRGFGTDTQYF.

This clone was seen just once. The J gene is TRBJ2-1, the V gene TRBV7-7; tentative D call: TRBD2 (5 bases). The V gene's germline CDR1 is SSHAT and CDR2 FNYEAQ (reference sequence). V was pared by 1 base and J by 6 bases, with 13 bases between. The CDR3 extends over 15 amino acids. The CDR3 here is CASSLGRAPGNEQFF. CDR3 coding DNA: TGTGCCAGCAGCTTAGGGCGGGCCCCAGGCAATGAGCAGTTCTTC. The complete variable domain, with remaining parts taken from reference TRBV7-7 and TRBJ2-1, reads GAGVSQSPRYKVTKRGQDVTLRCDPISSHATLYWYQQALGQGPEFLTYFNYEAQPDKSGLPSDRFSAERPEGSISTLTIQRTEQRDSAMYRCASSLGRAPGNEQFFGPGTRLTVL.

This clone has only a few counts. The chain carries TRBV18 and TRBJ2-1; 15 nucleotides agree with TRBD2. The CDR3 covers 20 residues. Germline values: CDR1 KGHSH, CDR2 LQKENI. Germline trimming cut 3 bases from V and 0 bases from J; bases unmatched to any gene: 9. CDR3 in amino acids: CASSPGLAGGKGSSYNEQFF. For the CDR3, the DNA is TGTGCCAGCTCACCGGGACTAGCGGGAGGAAAGGGTAGCTCCTACAATGAGCAGTTCTTC. Using reference TRBV18 and TRBJ2-1 for the parts outside the CDR3, the full variable domain is NAGVMQNPRHLVRRRGQEARLRCSPMKGHSHVYWYRQLPEEGLKFMVYLQKENIIDESGMPKERFSAEFPKEGPSILRIQQVVRGDSAAYFCASSPGLAGGKGSSYNEQFFGPGTRLTVL.

This clone showed up just once. V usage is TRBV18 and J usage is TRBJ2-2; no reliable D call. From germline, CDR1 is KGHSH and CDR2 LQKENI. V was pared by 3 bases and J by 7 bases, with 12 bases between. The CDR3 consists of 14 residues. The CDR3 DNA reads as TGTGCCAGCTCACCGCGCGACACTTACGGGGAGCTGTTTTTT. Protein sequence: CASSPRDTYGELFF.

The V call is TRBV5-1, the J call TRBJ1-2, with TRBD1 identical over 8 bases. The V gene's germline CDR1 is SGHRS and CDR2 YFSETQ. The CDR3 extends over 14 amino acids. The V segment lost 2 bases and the J segment 6 bases; nucleotides outside the gene matches: 6. CDR3: CASSFGQGLNGYTF. The CDR3 DNA follows: TGCGCCAGCAGCTTTGGACAGGGTTTAAATGGCTACACCTTC.

J is TRBJ2-7 and V is TRBV11-2, with 7 bases that match TRBD2. This CDR3 contains 16 residues. The germline CDR1 and CDR2 sequences are SGHAT and FQNNGV. The junction had 12 bases not matched to a gene; V was cut back by 1 base and J by 6 bases. The CDR3 coding sequence is TGTGCCAGCAGCTTAGTTCATGTCGGGGGAGGGTCCGAGCAGTACTTC. Translating it yields CASSLVHVGGGSEQYF. Supplemented by reference TRBV11-2 and TRBJ2-7, the full variable domain reads EAGVAQSPRYKIIEKRQSVAFWCNPISGHATLYWYQQILGQGPKLLIQFQNNGVVDDSQLPKDRFSAERLKGVDSTLKIQPAKLEDSAVYLCASSLVHVGGGSEQYFGPGTRLTVT.

V and J are TRBV7-2 and TRBJ2-3; D ambiguous. Trimming took off 0 bases at V and 10 bases at J, with 14 bases between the two ends. The germline CDR1 and CDR2 sequences are SGHTA and FQGNSA. The length of the CDR3 is 14 residues. The CDR3 bases are TGTGCCAGCAGCTTAGCCCTTTCGGCGGATGCGCAGTATTTT. It yields the protein CASSLALSADAQYF.

The CDR3 DNA is TGTGCCAGCAGCTCCCCATGGGACAGGGGTTACTTC. Translating it yields CASSSPWDRGYF. The V and J genes are TRBV7-2 and TRBJ2-5, with TRBD1 matching over 10 bases. This CDR3 contains 12 residues. Germline lookup yields CDR1 SGHTA and CDR2 FQGNSA. V shed 4 bases, J shed 14 bases, and the junction held 7 bases outside the gene matches.

The chain employs TRBV11-2 and TRBJ1-2; tentatively, D is TRBD1 (6 bases). Germline V gene lookup returns CDR1 SGHAT and CDR2 FQNNGV. V dropped 4 bases and J dropped 0 bases, with 9 bases sitting between them. The CDR3 extends over 14 amino acids. CDR3 nucleotide sequence: TGTGCCAGCAGCTCGGACAGAGCTAACTATGGCTACACCTTC. It encodes CASSSDRANYGYTF. Full variable domain (rest looked up from reference TRBV11-2 and TRBJ1-2): EAGVAQSPRYKIIEKRQSVAFWCNPISGHATLYWYQQILGQGPKLLIQFQNNGVVDDSQLPKDRFSAERLKGVDSTLKIQPAKLEDSAVYLCASSSDRANYGYTFGSGTRLTVV.

This chain links TRBV7-2 with TRBJ1-3; 8 nucleotides match TRBD1. Germline lookup yields CDR1 SGHTA and CDR2 FQGNSA. The CDR3 contains 16 residues. Trimming took 1 base from V and 2 from J; bases not matched to a gene: 4. In nucleotides, the CDR3 is TGTGCCAGCAGCTTAGGACCGACAGGGGCTGGAAACACCATATATTTT. Residues: CASSLGPTGAGNTIYF.

This chain links TRBV27 with TRBJ2-7; D may be TRBD2 (7 bases). Per germline, CDR1 MNHEY and CDR2 SMNVEV (reference sequence). Deletions cut 3 bases from V and 2 bases from J, with 11 bases between. This CDR3 has 14 amino acids. The CDR3 sequence is CASSFGGAAYEQYF. CDR3 DNA sequence: TGTGCCAGCAGTTTTGGGGGGGCTGCCTACGAGCAGTACTTC.

This chain joins TRBV7-2 and TRBJ2-5; 10 bases match TRBD1. V lost 2 bases and J lost 3; bases outside the gene matches: 3. Germline lookup yields CDR1 SGHTA and CDR2 FQGNSA. This CDR3 is 15 amino acids long. CDR3 protein: CASSLPGQGKETQYF. The DNA of the CDR3 is TGTGCCAGCAGCTTACCGGGACAGGGGAAAGAGACCCAGTACTTC.

The chain combines TRBV7-8 with TRBJ2-5, with TRBD1 as a possible D gene (5 bases). Germline CDR1 is SGHVS and CDR2 is FQNEAQ. The CDR3 is 13 amino acids. Trimming left V 2 bases short and J 4 bases short, with 8 bases between. CDR3 amino acids: CASSLTRVETQYF. As DNA, the CDR3 is TGTGCCAGCAGCTTAACCAGGGTAGAGACCCAGTACTTC.

This rearrangement joins TRBV28 to TRBJ1-6; D is uncertain. V was cut by 2 bases and J by 4 bases, with 6 bases left in between. This CDR3 is 14 amino acids long. Germline V gives CDR1 MDHEN, CDR2 SYDVKM. The DNA for the CDR3 is TGTGCCAGCAGTTTACGCAGGTATAATTCACCCCTCCACTTT. It translates to CASSLRRYNSPLHF. The full variable domain, its missing parts supplied by reference TRBV28 and TRBJ1-6, is DVKVTQSSRYLVKRTGEKVFLECVQDMDHENMFWYRQDPGLGLRLIYFSYDVKMKEKGDIPEGYSVSREKKERFSLILESASTNQTSMYLCASSLRRYNSPLHFGNGTRLTVT.

V usage is TRBV7-6 and J usage is TRBJ2-2; maybe TRBD1 (6 bases). Trimming removed 5 bases from V and 5 bases from J, with 12 bases in between. Per the germline V gene, CDR1 is SGHVS and CDR2 is FNYEAQ. The CDR3 covers 14 residues. The CDR3 region is CASSAEQGTGELFF. CDR3 in DNA: TGTGCCAGCAGCGCAGAACAGGGTACCGGGGAGCTGTTTTTT.

The chain links TRBV6-6 to TRBJ1-4, with 8 bases that match TRBD1. CDR1 and CDR2 (germline): MNHNY, SVGAGI (reference sequence). V trimming: 9 bases; J trimming: 5 bases; junction bases outside the gene matches: 2. The CDR3 is made up of 12 amino acids. CDR3 sequence (DNA): TGTGCCAGTTACAGGGGGAATGAAAAACTGTTTTTT. It translates to CASYRGNEKLFF.

This clone showed up just a few times. The V gene is TRBV7-8, the J gene TRBJ2-2, with D possibly TRBD2 on 6 matching bases. This CDR3 has 18 amino acids. Trimming pared 2 bases from V and 7 bases from J, leaving 23 bases between. CDR1 is SGHVS, CDR2 FQNEAQ, per germline. The CDR3 sequence: CASSLYLIGTAIGGELFF. Written as DNA, the CDR3 is TGTGCCAGCAGCTTATATCTGATTGGGACTGCCATTGGCGGGGAGCTGTTTTTT.

CDR3 loop: CASSPGTGASYEQYF. The CDR3 coding sequence is TGTGCCAGCAGTCCCGGGACAGGGGCGAGCTACGAGCAGTACTTC. J is TRBJ2-7 and V is TRBV6-5, with TRBD1 matching 10 bases. This CDR3 spans 15 amino acids. Germline V lookup: CDR1 MNHEY, CDR2 SVGAGI. V lost 5 bases and J lost 3; bases outside the gene matches: 7.

This chain connects TRBV11-2 to TRBJ2-1, with TRBD2 matching over 12 bases. Germline loops: CDR1 SGHAT, CDR2 FQNNGV. The CDR3 is 16 amino acids. V lost 5 bases to trimming and J lost 8 bases; unmatched junction nucleotides: 10. CDR3 coding DNA: TGTGCCAGCAGCCCCGCGACTAGCGGGAGTGTCGATGAGCAGTTCTTC. This gives the protein CASSPATSGSVDEQFF. The entire variable domain, with the rest obtained from reference TRBV11-2 and TRBJ2-1, is as follows: EAGVAQSPRYKIIEKRQSVAFWCNPISGHATLYWYQQILGQGPKLLIQFQNNGVVDDSQLPKDRFSAERLKGVDSTLKIQPAKLEDSAVYLCASSPATSGSVDEQFFGPGTRLTVL.

V is TRBV7-8 and J is TRBJ2-3; TRBD2 matches 11 bases. The germline CDR1 and CDR2 sequences are SGHVS and FQNEAQ. This CDR3 is 16 amino acids long. V shed 0 bases, J shed 3 bases, and the junction held 2 bases outside the gene matches. The CDR3 spells CASSLAASGGTDTQYF. The CDR3 coding sequence is TGTGCCAGCAGCTTAGCGGCTAGCGGGGGGACAGATACGCAGTATTTT.

The chain carries TRBV7-8 and TRBJ1-3; TRBD1 aligns across 9 bases. CDR1 SGHVS and CDR2 FQNEAQ come from the germline V gene. The CDR3 extends over 16 amino acids. The V gene end was trimmed by 5 bases and the J gene end by 2 bases; junction bases not matched to a gene: 7. The CDR3 is CASSAGTGTPGNTIYF. CDR3 DNA sequence: TGTGCCAGCAGCGCCGGGACAGGGACTCCTGGAAACACCATATATTTT.

This chain connects TRBV5-5 to TRBJ2-7; D may be TRBD1 (6 bases). The ends were cut back, 7 bases at V and 2 bases at J, with 16 bases in the middle. Germline V lookup: CDR1 SGHKS, CDR2 YYEKEE (reference sequence). CDR3 size: 14 residues. CDR3 bases: TGTGCCAGCGGCTCGACAGGTCATACCTACGAGCAGTACTTC. As protein: CASGSTGHTYEQYF.

The chain employs TRBV28 and TRBJ1-1; weak D call: TRBD1 (6 bases). V shed 7 bases and J shed 2 bases, with 20 bases lying between them. CDR1 and CDR2 (germline): MDHEN, SYDVKM. The CDR3 is 16 amino acids. CDR3 DNA sequence: TGTGCCAGCATTACGGCCGCCCAGGGGCCCAACACTGAAGCTTTCTTT. It specifies CASITAAQGPNTEAFF.

This clone was picked up a small number of times. This chain connects TRBV9 to TRBJ2-7; 10 bases are shared with TRBD1. V dropped 4 bases and J dropped 4; count of bases not matched to a gene: 5. CDR1 is SGDLS and CDR2 is YYNGEE in the germline V gene. The length of the CDR3 is 14 residues. The CDR3 spells CASSPRTGGYEQYF. The CDR3 DNA reads as TGTGCCAGCAGCCCCAGGACAGGGGGGTACGAGCAGTACTTC.